This is a list of T cell receptor beta chains from one sample in a study of blood T cell repertoires in COVID-19. Repertoires were generated with immunoSEQ multiplex PCR, while TCRdb's copy carries only in-frame clones and drops some. The sample lists about 310,000 clones, over 80% occurring once. Specimen: PBMCs or T cells enriched from blood (not recorded which). The origin of the receptors is a woman younger than 30 who had recovered from COVID-19. CDR3s include the opening cysteine and the closing phenylalanine or tryptophan. Fields, in order: V gene, D gene, clone size, J gene, CDR3 DNA, CDR3 protein. A D gene is named only where the DNA matches it firmly. Clone sizes are given selectively: once, few, many, or a class where the clone is expanded.

v_call: TRBV12-3/TRBV12-4
d_call: TRBD1
clone_size: .
j_call: TRBJ1-1
cdr3_nt: TGTGCCAGCAGGGGACAGGGGCTTGCAGAAGCTTTCTTT
cdr3_aa: CASRGQGLAEAFF

v_call: TRBV25-1
d_call: TRBD1
clone_size: .
j_call: TRBJ1-2
cdr3_nt: TGTGCCAGCAGGGCTGACAGGGCTGGCTACACCTTC
cdr3_aa: CASRADRAGYTF

v_call: TRBV19
d_call: .
clone_size: .
j_call: TRBJ1-4
cdr3_nt: TGTGCCAGTAGGGAAACCGACAGAGCTTATGGAAAACTGTTTTTT
cdr3_aa: CASRETDRAYGKLFF

v_call: TRBV7-9
d_call: .
clone_size: .
j_call: TRBJ2-6
cdr3_nt: TGTGCCAGCAGCCGAACACCAGGTTTACGCTCTGGGGCCAACGTCCTGACTTTC
cdr3_aa: CASSRTPGLRSGANVLTF

v_call: TRBV15
d_call: .
clone_size: .
j_call: TRBJ2-5
cdr3_nt: TGTGCCACCAGCAGAGTGCAGTCCCCGCAAGAGACCCAGTACTTC
cdr3_aa: CATSRVQSPQETQYF

v_call: TRBV3-1/TRBV3-2
d_call: .
clone_size: .
j_call: TRBJ2-1
cdr3_nt: TGTGCCAGCAGCCAAGATCCGCGATATGAGCAGTTCTTC
cdr3_aa: CASSQDPRYEQFF

v_call: TRBV7-2
d_call: TRBD1
clone_size: .
j_call: TRBJ1-2
cdr3_nt: TGTGCCAGCAGCTTAGTACAGGGGAACGGCTACACCTTC
cdr3_aa: CASSLVQGNGYTF

v_call: TRBV3-1/TRBV3-2
d_call: TRBD1
clone_size: .
j_call: TRBJ1-1
cdr3_nt: TGTGCCAGCAGCCACACCCAGGGGGACACTGAAGCTTTCTTT
cdr3_aa: CASSHTQGDTEAFF

v_call: TRBV7-2
d_call: .
clone_size: .
j_call: TRBJ2-1
cdr3_nt: TGTGCCAGCAGTTTTTACCGAGGGCAGTTCTTC
cdr3_aa: CASSFYRGQFF

v_call: TRBV5-1
d_call: TRBD2
clone_size: .
j_call: TRBJ2-7
cdr3_nt: TGCGCCAGCAGCTTGGGACTAGCCCTGGGGGTACCCTACGAGCAGTACTTC
cdr3_aa: CASSLGLALGVPYEQYF

v_call: TRBV28
d_call: TRBD1
clone_size: .
j_call: TRBJ1-6
cdr3_nt: TGTGCCAGCAGCCCCGCCCCCGGGACAGGGGTCACAGGGACAAATAATTCACCCCTCCACTTT
cdr3_aa: CASSPAPGTGVTGTNNSPLHF

v_call: TRBV7-3
d_call: .
clone_size: .
j_call: TRBJ2-6
cdr3_nt: TGTGCCAGCAGCTTAGAAACGGGGTCCGGGGCCAACGTCCTGACTTTC
cdr3_aa: CASSLETGSGANVLTF

v_call: TRBV7-2
d_call: .
clone_size: .
j_call: TRBJ1-2
cdr3_nt: TGTGCCAGCAGCTTCTCAGTTGGCAGGGGTTTTTATGGCTACACCTTC
cdr3_aa: CASSFSVGRGFYGYTF

v_call: TRBV28
d_call: .
clone_size: few
j_call: TRBJ1-4
cdr3_nt: TGTGCCAGCAGTCCGCCAGGGGTTGGAACTAATGAAAAACTGTTTTTT
cdr3_aa: CASSPPGVGTNEKLFF

v_call: TRBV16
d_call: .
clone_size: .
j_call: TRBJ2-3
cdr3_nt: TGTGCCAGCAGCCAACACGTGCGGTGGGGCACAGATACGCAGTATTTT
cdr3_aa: CASSQHVRWGTDTQYF

v_call: TRBV7-2
d_call: .
clone_size: .
j_call: TRBJ1-3
cdr3_nt: TGTGCCAGCAGCTCTACGCCTGGAAACACCATATATTTT
cdr3_aa: CASSSTPGNTIYF

v_call: TRBV20-1
d_call: .
clone_size: .
j_call: TRBJ2-1
cdr3_nt: TGCAGTGCTAGTAGCCCAGGGGTGAAATACAATGAGCAGTTCTTC
cdr3_aa: CSASSPGVKYNEQFF

v_call: TRBV28
d_call: TRBD2
clone_size: once
j_call: TRBJ2-1
cdr3_nt: TGTGCCAGCAGTTCCCTGACTAGCGGAGCCTACAATGAGCAGTTCTTC
cdr3_aa: CASSSLTSGAYNEQFF

v_call: TRBV7-2
d_call: TRBD2
clone_size: .
j_call: TRBJ2-1
cdr3_nt: TGTGCCAGCAGCTTAGGCGGGGGCTCCTACAATGAGCAGTTCTTC
cdr3_aa: CASSLGGGSYNEQFF

v_call: TRBV19
d_call: TRBD1
clone_size: .
j_call: TRBJ1-2
cdr3_nt: TGTGCCAGTAGGCGACAGGGATTCTCTGGCTACACCTTC
cdr3_aa: CASRRQGFSGYTF

v_call: TRBV19
d_call: TRBD1
clone_size: .
j_call: TRBJ1-3
cdr3_nt: TGTGCCAGTAGCCAAAACAGGGGGTCTGGAAACACCATATATTTT
cdr3_aa: CASSQNRGSGNTIYF

v_call: TRBV21-1
d_call: .
clone_size: .
j_call: TRBJ1-6
cdr3_nt: TGTGCCAGCAGCATTCAACAGGGGGCAGTCGGTAATTCACCCCTCCACTTT
cdr3_aa: CASSIQQGAVGNSPLHF

v_call: TRBV7-2
d_call: .
clone_size: .
j_call: TRBJ2-5
cdr3_nt: TGTGCCAGCAGCGACCCCGGGGAGACCCAGTACTTC
cdr3_aa: CASSDPGETQYF

v_call: TRBV3-1/TRBV3-2
d_call: .
clone_size: .
j_call: TRBJ2-5
cdr3_nt: TGTGCCAGCAGCCCCCGGGTTCAGATAGAGACCCAGTACTTC
cdr3_aa: CASSPRVQIETQYF

v_call: TRBV5-6
d_call: .
clone_size: .
j_call: TRBJ1-2
cdr3_nt: TGTGCCAGCAGCTCGACGGGGGGGTTCTATGGCTACACCTTC
cdr3_aa: CASSSTGGFYGYTF

v_call: TRBV11-2
d_call: TRBD2
clone_size: .
j_call: TRBJ2-5
cdr3_nt: TGTGCCAGCAATAGGGGAGGGTCACAAGAGACCCAGTACTTC
cdr3_aa: CASNRGGSQETQYF

v_call: TRBV5-6
d_call: TRBD1
clone_size: few
j_call: TRBJ1-6
cdr3_nt: TGTGCCAGCAGCACCGGGACAGGGGCACATTCACCCCTCCACTTT
cdr3_aa: CASSTGTGAHSPLHF

v_call: TRBV9
d_call: TRBD1
clone_size: .
j_call: TRBJ2-7
cdr3_nt: TGTGCCAGCAGCTCGACAGGGCGAAACGAGCAGTACTTC
cdr3_aa: CASSSTGRNEQYF